One and the same sample provided the 3 T cell receptor beta chains below, sequenced in a study of technical replicates of blood from a handful of donors (dated by TCRdb to 2015 to 2018). Libraries were built with the immunoSEQ multiplex PCR assay. As stored in TCRdb, this immuneACCESS dataset retains in-frame rearrangements with V and J assigned. A fraction of the clones does not appear; measured against another copy, unresolved V genes explain less than half of the discrepancy, and the remainder lacks a known reason. This sample lists approximately 77,000 clones; approximately 94% were detected once. The top ten constitute about 0.4% of the sample. The sample comprised T cells isolated from PBMCs. These receptors originate from a human donor in good health.

The genes are TRBV13 and TRBJ1-1, with TRBD1 as a possible D gene (6 bases). V was trimmed by 5 bases and J by 9 bases, leaving 13 bases between them. The CDR3 spans 12 residues. From germline, CDR1 is PRHDT and CDR2 FYEKMQ (reference sequence). DNA for the CDR3: TGTGCCAGCAGCCTTGGACAGACCCAAGCTTTCTTT. This codes for CASSLGQTQAFF.

The rearrangement links TRBV6-1 to TRBJ2-7, with TRBD1 matching 7 bases. Germline-derived CDR1 and CDR2 are MNHNS and SASEGT. The trim removed 10 bases at V and 7 bases at J, leaving 16 bases unmatched. This CDR3 region has 14 residues. CDR3 in amino acids: CATREGADPREQYF. Here the CDR3 DNA reads TGTGCCACCCGTGAGGGGGCAGACCCTAGGGAGCAGTACTTC.

V is TRBV6-5 and J is TRBJ1-2; TRBD1 aligns across 9 bases. The CDR3 loop spans 15 amino acids. Unmatched junction bases numbered 11, after V lost 6 bases and J lost 6 bases. Per the germline V gene, CDR1 is MNHEY and CDR2 is SVGAGI. CDR3 in amino acids: CASSPFSGTGNGYTF. In nucleotides, the CDR3 is TGTGCCAGCAGCCCTTTTTCCGGGACAGGGAATGGCTACACCTTC.